This TCR beta chain was sequenced in a study of T cell responses to AZD1222 COVID-19 vaccine. A word on this clone: Its specificity is unknown.

The method was immunoSEQ multiplex PCR; TCRdb's version includes in-frame clones alone and lacks a portion of them. The sample consists of about 45,000 clones, 70% to 90% of them appearing once. The CDR3 totals 15 residues. CDR1 and CDR2 from the germline V gene are SQVTM and ANQGSEA. With 4 bases removed from V and 4 bases from J, the gap between germline ends came to 17 bases. Whether given at about 4 or about 12 weeks, second doses were pooled. Study findings and constraints: Two doses of AZD1222 preceded a rise in Spike-specific TCR breadth and depth.

The specimen comprised peripheral blood, sampled 28 days after the second AZD1222 dose. The TCR comes from an adult who received the AZD1222 COVID-19 vaccine. The chain links TRBV29-1 to TRBJ2-1, with D tentatively TRBD2 (6 bases). The CDR3 reads CSVVISLRGYNEQFF. Here the CDR3 DNA reads TGCAGCGTTGTCATTTCTTTACGGGGGTACAATGAGCAGTTCTTC.